This T cell receptor beta chain is drawn from a study of cytomegalovirus exposure and HLA in healthy donors. General study findings and limits: Researchers reportedly found TCR beta sequences accurately predicted most subjects' HLA-A and HLA-B alleles.

As for this clone: The antigen remains undetermined. Its ends do not fully match the called genes, so a read error is possible.

There are 13 residues in the CDR3. In germline, CDR1 is LGHNT, CDR2 FRNRAP. The primer mix had 60 Vbeta and 13 Jbeta primers. Profiling relied on immunoSEQ multiplex PCR, and the TCRdb table lists in-frame clones only, not all of them. The repertoire has 150,000 to 160,000 clones, 70% to 80% of them found once; the top ten carry approximately 8%. The sequencing sample was made of PBMCs. The rearrangement uses TRBV12-5 and TRBJ2-7; 8 nucleotides align to TRBD1. The clonotype comes from a man aged 25 to 45 in good health and CMV-seropositive. The DNA of the CDR3 is TGTGCTAGTGGTTTGACCCTCCCGGGACAGGTGAACTTC. It translates to CASGLTLPGQVNF.